A single T cell receptor (beta chain) is shown here with its context. Sequencing libraries for TCR beta were prepared with iRepertoire HTBI primers and Arm-PCR of CDR3 regions. One entry per CDR3 protein, called by TCRdb with MiXCR from the multiplex PCR reads. The table shows 440,000 or so distinct CDR3 sequences, with about 16% occurring only once. The sample comes from a study of regulatory T cells in long-lasting Graves disease. As for time point: newly diagnosed GD, antithyroid drugs for less than 3 months. Following extraction of RNA from PBMCs, that RNA was used to make the TCR library. These data also formed part of another study, on T cells in Graves' hyperthyroidism and ophthalmopathy.

This sequence originates from a woman under 40 with Graves disease. Sequenced material: peripheral blood mononuclear cells (PBMCs), taken at new diagnosis, from a patient treated with antithyroid drugs.

The CDR3 nucleotides are TGTGCCAGCAGCTTAGTTCCAGGGGGGTCAGATACGCAGTATTTT. It is translated as CASSLVPGGSDTQYF. The chain is built from TRBV13 and TRBJ2-3, with D perhaps TRBD1 (7 bases). This CDR3 is 15 amino acids long. Trimming removed 1 base at V and 4 bases at J, with 12 bases between. The V gene's germline CDR1 is PRHDT and CDR2 FYEKMQ (reference sequence).